These 6 T cell receptor beta chains came from one sample sequenced in a study of blood T cell repertoires in COVID-19. TCRdb keeps only in-frame clones here, not all; method: immunoSEQ multiplex PCR. The table lists 85,000 to 95,000 clones, roughly 88% of them singletons. Sequenced material: peripheral blood. These receptor sequences come from a man aged 55 to 70 with acute or convalescent COVID-19.

This clone was seen only once. The chain couples TRBV24-1 to TRBJ1-1; 7 positions agree with TRBD1. The CDR3 extends over 13 amino acids. V lost 7 bases and J lost 2; bases outside the gene matches: 3. Germline V gives CDR1 KGHDR, CDR2 SFDVKD. The CDR3 here is CATRDRINTEAFF. In nucleotides, the CDR3 is TGTGCCACCAGGGACAGGATTAACACTGAAGCTTTCTTT.

CDR3 sequence: CASSPRTGATEAFF. The CDR3 region has the DNA TGTGCCAGCAGCCCACGGACAGGCGCCACTGAAGCTTTCTTT. V is TRBV9 and J is TRBJ1-1, with TRBD1 matching over 7 bases. This CDR3 is built from 14 residues. J was trimmed by 4 bases and V by 4 bases; bases with no gene match: 7. Germline V gene sequence: CDR1 SGDLS, CDR2 YYNGEE.

The genes are TRBV6-5 and TRBJ1-2; D unresolved. This CDR3 spans 16 amino acids. Trimming removed 1 base from V and 1 base from J, with 13 bases in between. The germline V gene has CDR1 MNHEY and CDR2 SVGAGI. CDR3 bases: TGTGCCAGCAGTTACTTAAACGTGGGCATTAACTATGGCTACACCTTC. It translates to CASSYLNVGINYGYTF.

The rearrangement uses TRBV19 and TRBJ1-6; D gene ambiguous. V was pared by 5 bases and J by 5 bases, with 7 bases between. The CDR3 is made up of 13 amino acids. The V gene's germline CDR1 is LNHDA and CDR2 SQIVND (reference sequence). The CDR3, as DNA: TGTGCCAGTAGTCCCCAGAATAATTCACCCCTCCACTTT. It is translated as CASSPQNNSPLHF.

The chain is built from TRBV5-1 and TRBJ2-7; TRBD1 might be the D (5 bases). Trimming shortened V by 0 bases and J by 0 bases, and 7 bases separated the two germline ends. The CDR3 contains 14 residues. Germline V gives CDR1 SGHRS, CDR2 YFSETQ. The CDR3 sequence is CASSLEGFSYEQYF. CDR3 DNA sequence: TGCGCCAGCAGCTTGGAGGGGTTCTCCTACGAGCAGTACTTC.

This CDR3 is CASRRTSDSYNEQFF. CDR3 in DNA: TGTGCCAGCAGGCGGACTAGCGACTCCTACAATGAGCAGTTCTTC. The chain carries TRBV6-5 and TRBJ2-1; TRBD2 matches 9 bases. The CDR3 has 15 amino acids. V gave up 6 bases and J gave up 0 bases; unmatched junction bases: 3. CDR1 is MNHEY, CDR2 SVGAGI, per germline.